The T cell receptor beta chain described here comes from a study of shared clonotypes between healthy human individuals. Study-wide results and caveats: Compared with clonotypes that all four donors shared, non-shared clonotypes had lower generation probabilities.

The CDR3 totals 15 residues. CDR1 and CDR2 from the germline V gene are MNHEY and SVGAGI. V lost 6 bases and J lost 3, with 18 bases in between. Worth noting for this clone: Its antigen is unidentified.

Assay used: immunoSEQ multiplex PCR; TCRdb lists only in-frame clones, some missing. The data show about 2,500,000 clones, more than 90% seen once. The V gene is TRBV6-5, the J gene TRBJ2-7, with a possible D match to TRBD2 (5 bases). This TCR was recovered from a man younger than 35 in good health. The sequencing input was naive CD4+ T cells sorted from blood. Described subset: CD45RA+ positively selected. CDR3 in DNA: TGTGCCAGCAGAGCCGAGGGTTTAGGTAGCTACGAGCAGTACTTC. This codes for CASRAEGLGSYEQYF.